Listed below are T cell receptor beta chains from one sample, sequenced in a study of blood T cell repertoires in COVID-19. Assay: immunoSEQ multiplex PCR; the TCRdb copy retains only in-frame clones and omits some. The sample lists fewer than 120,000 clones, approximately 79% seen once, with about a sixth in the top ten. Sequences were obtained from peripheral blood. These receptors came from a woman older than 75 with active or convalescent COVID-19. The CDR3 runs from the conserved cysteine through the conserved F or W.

cdr3_aa: CASSPDRRTEAFF
v_call: TRBV18
j_call: TRBJ1-1

cdr3_aa: CASSQDLYIPGGHQPQHF
v_call: TRBV4-2
j_call: TRBJ1-5

cdr3_aa: CASSLGMQGEAFF
v_call: TRBV7-9
j_call: TRBJ1-1

cdr3_aa: CASSPRAGLAGGTDTQYF
v_call: TRBV18
j_call: TRBJ2-3

cdr3_aa: CASSPRRGDLQPQHF
v_call: TRBV19
j_call: TRBJ1-5

cdr3_aa: CASNTGGGRYEQYF
v_call: TRBV2
j_call: TRBJ2-7

cdr3_aa: CASSGLQGLGNEKLFF
v_call: TRBV25-1
j_call: TRBJ1-4

cdr3_aa: CASSSAPGGLNQPQHF
v_call: TRBV28
j_call: TRBJ1-5

cdr3_aa: CASTGITDSPLHF
v_call: TRBV28
j_call: TRBJ1-6

cdr3_aa: CASSLRRDISNQPQHF
v_call: TRBV28
j_call: TRBJ1-5

cdr3_aa: CASSTRTGYEQYF
v_call: TRBV7-2
j_call: TRBJ2-7

cdr3_aa: CASSAQISYNEQFF
v_call: TRBV10-2
j_call: TRBJ2-1

cdr3_aa: CSASQSPRGSTYF
v_call: TRBV20-1
j_call: TRBJ2-7

cdr3_aa: CASSFQRDQPQHF
v_call: TRBV7-2
j_call: TRBJ1-5

cdr3_aa: CASSLASSGGIDTQYF
v_call: TRBV5-1
j_call: TRBJ2-3

cdr3_aa: CASRPDRSEAFF
v_call: TRBV5-1
j_call: TRBJ1-1

cdr3_aa: CASSRSSGSQPQHF
v_call: TRBV6-2/TRBV6-3
j_call: TRBJ1-5

cdr3_aa: CASSGTGSGNQPQHF
v_call: TRBV19
j_call: TRBJ1-5

cdr3_aa: CASSHGQSPNEKLFF
v_call: TRBV4-3
j_call: TRBJ1-4

cdr3_aa: CASSLAWTGVIHEQYF
v_call: TRBV11-2
j_call: TRBJ2-7

cdr3_aa: CATSDGASGKTYNEQFF
v_call: TRBV24-1
j_call: TRBJ2-1

cdr3_aa: CASREEVWTEAFF
v_call: TRBV2
j_call: TRBJ1-1

cdr3_aa: CASSSLGVNYGYTF
v_call: TRBV28
j_call: TRBJ1-2

cdr3_aa: CASSVLAGSSGELFF
v_call: TRBV9
j_call: TRBJ2-2

cdr3_aa: CASSFSAGGTYNEQFF
v_call: TRBV28
j_call: TRBJ2-1

cdr3_aa: CASRRDRYGELFF
v_call: TRBV28
j_call: TRBJ2-2

cdr3_aa: CASSQNRDEQYF
v_call: TRBV3-1/TRBV3-2
j_call: TRBJ2-7

cdr3_aa: CASSPRQGVNSPLHF
v_call: TRBV3-1/TRBV3-2
j_call: TRBJ1-6

cdr3_aa: CASSPSQGGTEAFF
v_call: TRBV18
j_call: TRBJ1-1

cdr3_aa: CSVGRRQETQYF
v_call: TRBV29-1
j_call: TRBJ2-5

cdr3_aa: CASSQTVGKPEAFF
v_call: TRBV27
j_call: TRBJ1-1

cdr3_aa: CASSLIGSYNEQFF
v_call: TRBV14
j_call: TRBJ2-1

cdr3_aa: CASSLEGLMNTEAFF
v_call: TRBV7-2
j_call: TRBJ1-1

cdr3_aa: CASSHGNTEAFF
v_call: TRBV10-1
j_call: TRBJ1-1

cdr3_aa: CASSTGLAGNDEQFF
v_call: TRBV7-3
j_call: TRBJ2-1

cdr3_aa: CASSPGTGRYGYTF
v_call: TRBV7-2
j_call: TRBJ1-2